The following is a TCR beta chain sequence with its context. Its antigen is still unknown. The sample originates from a study of T cells in Graves' hyperthyroidism and ophthalmopathy. Findings of the study overall: Researchers found most expanded thyroid clonotypes above 0.001 in blood as well.

TCR beta CDR3 sequences were amplified from RNA transcripts. Using the HTBI primer set, a first-round RT-PCR was run on the TCR CDR3. MiXCR, run by TCRdb on the multiplex PCR reads, gives a single entry per CDR3 protein. This table has over 350,000 distinct CDR3 sequences, about 15% appearing once. The CDR3 runs to 14 residues. Per the germline V gene, CDR1 is SGHRS and CDR2 is YFSETQ. Trimming cost V 0 bases and J 7 bases, with 10 bases left between them. It was 10 ml of fresh peripheral blood that supplied the PBMCs. The V gene is TRBV5-1, the J gene TRBJ1-4; D might be TRBD1 (6 bases). The sample consisted of blood. The TCR comes from a man aged 18-30 years with Graves' ophthalmopathy. In nucleotides, the CDR3 is TGCGCCAGCAGCTTGGCGAAAGGGGGTGAAAAACTGTTTTTT. Protein: CASSLAKGGEKLFF.